These 4 T cell receptor beta chains were all obtained from the same sample, sequenced in a study of PD-L1 blockade in urothelial cancer (dated by TCRdb to between 2016 and 2019). The time point tag for this specimen amounts to: pretreatment peripheral blood. The protocol used for the library was the immunoSEQ multiplex PCR assay. TCRdb re-hosts the immuneACCESS table, in-frame sequences only. Its copies lack some clones; in the studies checked, an unresolved V gene accounts for under half of them, and the cause for the rest is not known. The sample includes around 43,000 clones, with roughly 88% observed a single time. The biggest ten clones account for roughly 25% of the sample. This specimen consisted of PBMCs, obtained around atezolizumab (anti-PD-L1) treatment. The receptors stem from a donor at least 40 years old with urothelial cancer.

The chain is built from TRBV28 and TRBJ2-2, with D unclear. CDR3 length equals 13 residues. The ends were cut back, 6 bases at V and 7 bases at J, with 12 bases in the middle. Germline CDR1 and CDR2: MDHEN and SYDVKM. CDR3 coding DNA: TGTGCCAGCAGGGGCAGGTTCGGCGGGGAGCTGTTTTTT. Protein: CASRGRFGGELFF.

The rearrangement links TRBV18 to TRBJ2-7; 9 nucleotides line up with TRBD1. CDR3 length: 14 residues. V lost 3 bases to trimming and J lost 5 bases; unmatched junction nucleotides: 5. Germline CDR1 is KGHSH and CDR2 is LQKENI. In DNA, the CDR3 is TGTGCCAGCTCACCGGGACAGGGCTTCGACGAGCAGTACTTC. This codes for CASSPGQGFDEQYF. Based on the CDR3 plus reference TRBV18 and TRBJ2-7, the full variable domain is NAGVMQNPRHLVRRRGQEARLRCSPMKGHSHVYWYRQLPEEGLKFMVYLQKENIIDESGMPKERFSAEFPKEGPSILRIQQVVRGDSAAYFCASSPGQGFDEQYFGPGTRLTVT.

The genes are TRBV18 and TRBJ2-2, with D maybe TRBD2 (5 bases). V was trimmed by 0 bases and J by 7 bases, leaving 6 bases between them. Germline CDR1 reads KGHSH; CDR2 reads LQKENI. This CDR3 region has 13 residues. The CDR3 is CASSPPGVGELFF. Here the CDR3 DNA reads TGTGCCAGCTCACCACCCGGGGTCGGGGAGCTGTTTTTT.

The chain's CDR3 is CASSLRGYEQYF. CDR3 DNA: TGTGCCAGCAGCTTAAGGGGGTACGAGCAGTACTTC. This chain joins TRBV7-9 and TRBJ2-7; a possible D gene is TRBD1 (6 bases). CDR3 length: 12 amino acids. V shed 2 bases and J shed 4 bases, with 6 bases lying between them. Germline-derived CDR1 and CDR2 are SEHNR and FQNEAQ (reference sequence).